Following are 18 T cell receptor beta chains from one sample sequenced in a study of blood T cell repertoires in COVID-19. Assay: immunoSEQ multiplex PCR; the TCRdb copy retains only in-frame clones and omits some. Of some 290,000 clones in the sample, about 85% are singletons; the top ten hold roughly 2.4%. The sequencing input was peripheral blood. Receptors originate from a woman aged 50 to 60 who had recovered from COVID-19.

V gene TRBV2 combines with J gene TRBJ1-2; D unclear. This CDR3 has 14 amino acids. CDR1 and CDR2 from the germline V gene are SNHLY and FYNNEI. Trimming removed 2 bases at V and 0 bases at J, with 7 bases between. CDR3 bases: TGTGCCAGCAGTGAAAGAGAAGCTAACTATGGCTACACCTTC. As protein: CASSEREANYGYTF.

The table lists this clone with a count of one. The rearrangement links TRBV2 to TRBJ1-2; the D gene is possibly TRBD1 (6 bases). The V gene's germline CDR1 is SNHLY and CDR2 FYNNEI. V lost 6 bases and J lost 3, with 11 bases in between. The CDR3 loop spans 13 amino acids. As DNA, the CDR3 is TGTGCCAGCAGCCCCAGACAGGACTATGGCTACACCTTC. Translated: CASSPRQDYGYTF.

This clone was detected only once. The rearrangement joins TRBV11-2 to TRBJ2-7, with D possibly TRBD1 on 6 matching bases. There are 15 residues in the CDR3. The germline V and J ends were trimmed by 5 bases and 0 bases, with 14 bases remaining between them. Germline loops: CDR1 SGHAT, CDR2 FQNNGV. CDR3 nucleotide sequence: TGTGCCAGCAGCGTGAGTGCCAGGGGCTCCTACGAGCAGTACTTC. Encoded protein: CASSVSARGSYEQYF.

V is TRBV3-1 (or the pseudogene TRBV3-2) and J is TRBJ1-3; no reliable D call. Germline CDR1 and CDR2: LGHDT and YNNKEL (reference sequence). Trimming pared 5 bases from V and 7 bases from J, leaving 9 bases between. The CDR3 totals 12 residues. The CDR3 spells CASSAQSNTIYF. The CDR3 DNA reads as TGTGCCAGCAGCGCACAATCGAACACCATATATTTT.

The chain is built from TRBV4-2 and TRBJ2-3; 9 bases are shared with TRBD2. CDR3 size: 16 residues. From germline, CDR1 is LGHNA and CDR2 YNFKEQ. Trimming removed 0 bases from V and 7 bases from J; junction bases left unmatched: 8. The CDR3 nucleotides read TGTGCCAGCAGCCAAGATCCCCTAGCGGGGTGGAATACGCAGTATTTT. Protein: CASSQDPLAGWNTQYF.

This clone appeared once. This rearrangement joins TRBV4-1 to TRBJ1-1, with D possibly matching TRBD1 (5 bases). The V end lost 3 bases, the J end lost 5 bases, and 10 bases lay between the germline ends. In germline, CDR1 is MGHRA, CDR2 YSYEKL. The CDR3 consists of 13 residues. The DNA for the CDR3 is TGCGCCAGCAGCCACGTAGGACAAACTGAAGCTTTCTTT. It specifies CASSHVGQTEAFF.

This chain connects TRBV5-5 to TRBJ2-5; possible D gene TRBD2, 5 bases. Looked up from germline, CDR1 is SGHKS and CDR2 is YYEKEE (reference sequence). Trimming removed 4 bases from V and 5 bases from J, with 12 bases in between. The CDR3 extends over 13 amino acids. The CDR3 nucleotides are TGTGCCAGCAGCCTCAAGGGCGGGGAGACCCAGTACTTC. It codes for CASSLKGGETQYF.

This clone has only one observation. This chain connects TRBV19 to TRBJ1-5, with D perhaps TRBD1 (5 bases). Germline V gene data show CDR1 as LNHDA and CDR2 as SQIVND (reference sequence). V lost 7 bases, J lost 4 bases, and 14 bases lay in between. This CDR3 is 14 amino acids long. The CDR3 DNA reads TGTGCCAGTAAGCGGGCAGGGAATAATCAGCCCCAGCATTTT. Amino acids: CASKRAGNNQPQHF. The variable domain in full, completed from reference TRBV19 and TRBJ1-5, reads DGGITQSPKYLFRKEGQNVTLSCEQNLNHDAMYWYRQDPGQGLRLIYYSQIVNDFQKGDIAEGYSVSREKKESFPLTVTSAQKNPTAFYLCASKRAGNNQPQHFGDGTRLSIL.

The chain employs TRBV3-1 (or the pseudogene TRBV3-2) and TRBJ1-2; possibly TRBD1 for D (6 bases). Trimming left V 0 bases short and J 13 bases short, with 12 bases between. The CDR3 covers 12 residues. Per the germline V gene, CDR1 is LGHDT and CDR2 is YNNKEL (reference sequence). In DNA, the CDR3 is TGTGCCAGCAGCCAAGAAGAGGGGGGGTCCACCTTC. Translated: CASSQEEGGSTF.

This clone showed up just once. This rearrangement joins TRBV10-3 to TRBJ2-7, with 8 bases that match TRBD2. The trim removed 6 bases at V and 3 bases at J, leaving 7 bases unmatched. Germline V lookup: CDR1 ENHRY, CDR2 SYGVKD. The CDR3 sequence is 14 residues long. This CDR3 reads CAIRGDGGGYEQYF. The CDR3 nucleotides read TGTGCCATCAGGGGCGACGGGGGGGGCTACGAGCAGTACTTC.

V and J are TRBV4-3 and TRBJ2-7; TRBD2 matches 13 bases. The length of the CDR3 is 15 residues. V was clipped by 4 bases and J by 3 bases; unmatched bases: 3. CDR1 is LGHNA and CDR2 is YSLEER in the germline V gene. CDR3 sequence: CASSLGLAGVYEQYF. CDR3 DNA: TGCGCCAGCAGCCTTGGACTAGCGGGGGTCTACGAGCAGTACTTC.

This clone was observed a single time. The chain carries TRBV28 and TRBJ2-5, with 7 bases lining up with TRBD2. V dropped 4 bases and J dropped 1; count of bases not matched to a gene: 6. This CDR3 contains 15 residues. Looked up from germline, CDR1 is MDHEN and CDR2 is SYDVKM. Here the CDR3 DNA reads TGTGCCAGCAGTTCTTGGGGCGGGGGCCAAGAGACCCAGTACTTC. Translated: CASSSWGGGQETQYF.

This CDR3 reads CASSLRWGGGSEAFF. In DNA, the CDR3 is TGTGCCAGCAGTTTACGTTGGGGGGGAGGGTCTGAAGCTTTCTTT. V gene TRBV6-5 combines with J gene TRBJ1-1; possibly TRBD1 for D (5 bases). Trimming removed 4 bases from V and 6 bases from J, with 18 bases in between. The length of the CDR3 is 15 residues. Per germline, CDR1 MNHEY and CDR2 SVGAGI.

V and J are TRBV27 and TRBJ1-2, with D possibly TRBD1 on 5 matching bases. The V end lost 9 bases, the J end lost 4 bases, and 21 bases lay between the germline ends. The germline V gene encodes CDR1 MNHEY and CDR2 SMNVEV (reference sequence). This CDR3 spans 15 amino acids. The CDR3 sequence: CASGARGALGYGYTF. DNA of the CDR3: TGTGCCAGTGGGGCCAGAGGCGCGCTAGGCTATGGCTACACCTTC.

V usage is TRBV11-1 and J usage is TRBJ2-3; TRBD1 matches 7 bases. From germline, CDR1 is SGHAT and CDR2 FQDESV (reference sequence). The CDR3 is 13 residues long. J was trimmed by 9 bases and V by 3 bases; bases with no gene match: 6. In nucleotides, the CDR3 is TGTGCCAGCAGCTTGGGAAGGGGGCGGACGCAGTATTTT. Translating it yields CASSLGRGRTQYF.

The gene calls are TRBV7-8 and TRBJ1-2; D might be TRBD1 (5 bases). Germline V gene sequence: CDR1 SGHVS, CDR2 FQNEAQ. V shed 5 bases and J shed 8 bases, with 12 bases lying between them. The CDR3 spans 12 residues. Here the CDR3 DNA reads TGTGCCAGCAGCACAGGCCTATCCGGCTACACCTTC. Amino acids: CASSTGLSGYTF.

The chain uses TRBV2 and TRBJ1-6; D gene ambiguous. Germline values: CDR1 SNHLY, CDR2 FYNNEI. The V and J ends lost 7 bases and 6 bases respectively, with 16 bases between them. The CDR3 contains 15 residues. CDR3 sequence: CASTQEGPPNSPLHF. The CDR3 DNA reads TGTGCCAGCACCCAGGAGGGTCCTCCTAATTCACCCCTCCACTTT.

This chain joins TRBV5-1 and TRBJ1-1; possible D gene TRBD1, 5 bases. The CDR3 has 14 residues. The V gene's germline CDR1 is SGHRS and CDR2 YFSETQ. The V end was cut by 0 bases, the J end by 7 bases, with 13 bases between. CDR3 sequence: CASSLGGREGEAFF. Written as DNA, the CDR3 is TGCGCCAGCAGCTTGGGAGGCAGGGAAGGTGAAGCTTTCTTT.